This T cell receptor beta chain was documented in a study of T cells in localized non-small cell lung cancer. Study-level findings and limits: Tumor trailed uninvolved adjacent lung in T cell clonality, which peaked there. Because only a single region of the tumor was sequenced, heterogeneity remains possible. Researchers found a median approximately 60 of the top 100 tumor clones in adjacent lung. Longer overall survival was associated with a higher density of T cells in the blood.

This clone showed up just a few times. The antigen is not known. The CDR3 has 15 residues. CDR1 is LNHDA, CDR2 SQIVND, per germline (reference sequence). Trimming removed 6 bases from V and 0 bases from J, with 12 bases in between. This table comes from immunoSEQ multiplex PCR, and its TCRdb copy is limited to in-frame clones, with some not included. This sample has about 41,000 clones, with approximately 86% found just once. This specimen consisted of peripheral blood, obtained before any cancer treatment. The chain employs TRBV19 and TRBJ1-3; TRBD1 might be the D (5 bases). The origin of this receptor is a woman aged 18 to 55 with stage III lung adenocarcinoma. The CDR3 reads CASSRGGTSGNTIYF. CDR3 in DNA: TGTGCCAGTAGCCGGGGGGGGACCTCTGGAAACACCATATATTTT.